This TCR beta chain was profiled in a study of T cell responses to AZD1222 COVID-19 vaccine. Findings and limits, study-wide: In the spike-specific TCR repertoire, nearly half reportedly target unmutated variant regions. Receipt of two AZD1222 doses was followed by a rise in Spike-specific TCR breadth and depth.

Germline V gene sequence: CDR1 PRHDT, CDR2 FYEKMQ (reference sequence). V dropped 0 bases and J dropped 1; count of bases not matched to a gene: 4. The CDR3 consists of 17 residues. Some second doses came at about 4 weeks and others at about 12 weeks; these were pooled. Concerning this clone: What it recognizes is unknown.

Assay: immunoSEQ multiplex PCR; the TCRdb copy retains only in-frame clones and omits some. The table shows 100,000 to 130,000 clones, with about nine tenths occurring only once. This sequence was found in an adult who received the AZD1222 COVID-19 vaccine. Here the sequenced sample was peripheral blood, taken 28 days after the second AZD1222 dose. The chain joins TRBV13 to TRBJ2-7, with 12 bases fitting TRBD2. The CDR3 nucleotides are TGTGCCAGCAGCTTAGGACTAGCGGGAGGAAGGTCCTACGAGCAGTACTTC. As protein: CASSLGLAGGRSYEQYF.